The 14 T cell receptor beta chains reported below all come from one sample, sequenced in a study of blood T cells in healthy people across ages. Then a second PCR, running roughly 6 to 11 cycles, was carried out with a sample-barcoded 5' primer and a J-beta primer mix. MiXCR, run by TCRdb on the 5' RACE reads, gives a single entry per CDR3 protein. The sample has about 830,000 distinct CDR3 sequences, 55% to 70% seen once. Sequencing was done on a sample of blood. These receptors originate from a man younger than 40 in good health.

The chain carries TRBV25-1 and TRBJ2-1; D call uncertain. Germline V CDR1 and CDR2: MGHDK, SYGVNS. Deletions cut 5 bases from V and 9 bases from J, with 11 bases between. This CDR3 has 12 residues. In DNA form, the CDR3 reads TGTGCCAGCAGTTGGTTGGGTGGTGAGCAGTTCTTC. This codes for CASSWLGGEQFF.

In its sample, this clonotype was seen a few times. The CDR3 reads CSANIRRLAVQETQYF. The CDR3 DNA reads TGCAGTGCTAATATCAGGAGACTAGCGGTCCAAGAGACCCAGTACTTC. This chain connects TRBV20-1 to TRBJ2-5, with 9 positions matching TRBD2. Unmatched junction bases numbered 10, after V lost 4 bases and J lost 1 base. The CDR3 runs to 16 residues. Germline V CDR1 and CDR2: DFQATT, SNEGSKA (reference sequence).

V usage is TRBV5-1 and J usage is TRBJ2-5; D is unclear. The CDR3 runs to 17 residues. V was trimmed by 0 bases and J by 2 bases, leaving 17 bases between them. Germline V gives CDR1 SGHRS, CDR2 YFSETQ. CDR3 protein: CASSLGGGSPFQETQYF. In DNA, the CDR3 is TGCGCCAGCAGCTTGGGAGGCGGATCACCCTTTCAAGAGACCCAGTACTTC. Full variable domain (missing parts from reference TRBV5-1 and TRBJ2-5): KAGVTQTPRYLIKTRGQQVTLSCSPISGHRSVSWYQQTPGQGLQFLFEYFSETQRNKGNFPGRFSGRQFSNSRSEMNVSTLELGDSALYLCASSLGGGSPFQETQYFGPGTRLLVL.

J is TRBJ1-2 and V is TRBV27; 9 nucleotides line up with TRBD1. The CDR3 contains 14 residues. Germline V gene lookup returns CDR1 MNHEY and CDR2 SMNVEV (reference sequence). With V trimmed by 4 bases and J by 8 bases, 8 bases remained unmatched. The CDR3 DNA reads as TGTGCCAGCAGTTCCCATGGGACAGGGTCGGGCTACACCTTC. It encodes CASSSHGTGSGYTF.

This chain joins TRBV9 and TRBJ2-3, with D unresolved. In germline, CDR1 is SGDLS, CDR2 YYNGEE. V lost 3 bases and J 0 bases, leaving 8 bases between the germline ends. The CDR3 covers 14 residues. The CDR3 sequence: CASSAMTSTDTQYF. The DNA of the CDR3 is TGTGCCAGCAGCGCCATGACTAGCACAGATACGCAGTATTTT.

This rearrangement joins TRBV4-3 to TRBJ2-1; D gene uncertain. CDR1 is LGHNA and CDR2 is YSLEER in the germline V gene. V lost 0 bases and J lost 4, with 10 bases in between. CDR3 length: 15 residues. As DNA, the CDR3 is TGCGCCAGCAGCCAAGATAACCGACCGTACAATGAGCAGTTCTTC. Translation: CASSQDNRPYNEQFF.

Remarks on this clonotype: This may stem from a read error, because a much larger clone lies one nucleotide away. This chain uses TRBV9 with TRBJ2-7; D gene unclear. V was cut by 4 bases and J by 5 bases, with 16 bases left in between. The CDR3 sequence is 14 residues long. Germline V gene sequence: CDR1 SGDLS, CDR2 YYNGEE. The CDR3, as DNA: TGTGCCAGCAGCATAGGTCGGGTCTTAGACGAGCAGTACTTC. This gives the protein CASSIGRVLDEQYF.

The CDR3 sequence is CASSRSGTGYNEQFF. Written as DNA, the CDR3 is TGTGCCAGCAGCAGATCCGGGACTGGGTACAATGAGCAGTTCTTC. The chain has TRBV7-2 and TRBJ2-1; a possible D gene is TRBD2 (6 bases). From germline, CDR1 is SGHTA and CDR2 FQGNSA. Trimming pared 5 bases from V and 4 bases from J, leaving 15 bases between. The CDR3 contains 15 residues.

This chain joins TRBV20-1 and TRBJ1-5, with 10 bases aligning to TRBD1. After removal of 2 bases from V and 3 bases from J, the junction contained 7 bases not matched to a gene. The germline V gene has CDR1 DFQATT and CDR2 SNEGSKA (reference sequence). This CDR3 spans 16 amino acids. In nucleotides, the CDR3 is TGCAGTGCTAGAACGCCGGGACAGGGGCACAATCAGCCCCAGCATTTT. This sequence encodes CSARTPGQGHNQPQHF.

This clonotype was counted between two and nine times. Written as DNA, the CDR3 is TGTGCCAGCAGCTCTATAGGGGCCAAGGGGGCCAACATTCAGTACTTC. Translation: CASSSIGAKGANIQYF. The J gene is TRBJ2-4, the V gene TRBV27; 7 bases line up with TRBD1. V lost 6 bases to trimming and J lost 7 bases; unmatched junction nucleotides: 15. CDR3 length equals 16 residues. CDR1 MNHEY and CDR2 SMNVEV come from the germline V gene (reference sequence).

V usage is TRBV4-2 and J usage is TRBJ2-1, with TRBD2 matching 7 bases. Per the germline V gene, CDR1 is LGHNA and CDR2 is YNFKEQ. The CDR3 extends over 17 amino acids. The trim removed 4 bases at V and 5 bases at J, leaving 14 bases unmatched. As DNA, the CDR3 is TGTGCCAGCAGCCGCCTAGCGGATACTGTCACCCACAATGAGCAGTTCTTC. Its translation: CASSRLADTVTHNEQFF.

This sequence joins TRBV20-1 and TRBJ2-1; D might be TRBD2 (5 bases). The germline V gene has CDR1 DFQATT and CDR2 SNEGSKA (reference sequence). V was trimmed by 1 base and J by 0 bases, leaving 13 bases between them. The CDR3 is made up of 16 amino acids. For the CDR3, the DNA is TGCAGTGCTAGAGGCCCCAATCGGGGCTCCTACAATGAGCAGTTCTTC. This codes for CSARGPNRGSYNEQFF.

This rearrangement joins TRBV28 to TRBJ2-3; TRBD2 matches 9 bases. CDR1 is MDHEN, CDR2 SYDVKM, per germline. The J segment lost 1 base and the V segment lost 6 bases, leaving 20 bases of the junction unmatched. The CDR3 has 20 residues. The CDR3 nucleotides read TGTGCCAGCAGCCAGAGACAGGGCAGGCCTAGCGGGGTAGGCACAGATACGCAGTATTTT. This translates into CASSQRQGRPSGVGTDTQYF.

As concerns this clonotype: This clone may be a read error of a much larger clone one base away. This chain links TRBV7-2 with TRBJ1-2; maybe TRBD1 (5 bases). The germline V gene has CDR1 SGHTA and CDR2 FQGNSA. The length of the CDR3 is 13 residues. CDR3 DNA sequence: TGTGCCCGCAGCTTAGGACAATACTATGGCTACACCTTC. The encoded protein is CARSLGQYYGYTF. Full variable domain (rest looked up from reference TRBV7-2 and TRBJ1-2): GAGVSQSPSNKVTEKGKDVELRCDPISGHTALYWYRQSLGQGLEFLIYFQGNSAPDKSGLPSDRFSAERTGGSVSTLTIQRTQQEDSAVYLCARSLGQYYGYTFGSGTRLTVV.